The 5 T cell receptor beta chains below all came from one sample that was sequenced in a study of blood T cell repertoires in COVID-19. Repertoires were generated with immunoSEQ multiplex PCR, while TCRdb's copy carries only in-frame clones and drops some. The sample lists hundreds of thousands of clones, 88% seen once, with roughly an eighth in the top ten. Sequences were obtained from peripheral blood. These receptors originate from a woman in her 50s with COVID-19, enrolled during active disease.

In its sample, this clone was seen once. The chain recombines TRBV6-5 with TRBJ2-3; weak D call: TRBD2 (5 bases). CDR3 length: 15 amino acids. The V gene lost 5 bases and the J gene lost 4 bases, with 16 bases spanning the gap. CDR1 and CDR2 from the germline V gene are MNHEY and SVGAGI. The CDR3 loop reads CASSNGVAHPDTQYF. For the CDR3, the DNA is TGTGCCAGCAGTAACGGGGTAGCTCATCCAGATACGCAGTATTTT.

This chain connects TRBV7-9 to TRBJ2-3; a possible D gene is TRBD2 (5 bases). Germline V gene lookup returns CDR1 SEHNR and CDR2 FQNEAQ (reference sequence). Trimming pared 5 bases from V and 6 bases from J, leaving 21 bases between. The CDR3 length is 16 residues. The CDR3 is CASSPRELPRPDTQYF. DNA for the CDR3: TGTGCCAGCAGCCCCCGGGAACTTCCACGGCCCGATACGCAGTATTTT.

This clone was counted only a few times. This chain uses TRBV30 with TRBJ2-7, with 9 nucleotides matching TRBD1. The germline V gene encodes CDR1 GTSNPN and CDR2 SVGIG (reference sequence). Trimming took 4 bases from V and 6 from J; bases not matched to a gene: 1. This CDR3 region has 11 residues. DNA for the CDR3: TGTGCCTGGACGGACAGGGGCGAGCAGTACTTC. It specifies CAWTDRGEQYF.

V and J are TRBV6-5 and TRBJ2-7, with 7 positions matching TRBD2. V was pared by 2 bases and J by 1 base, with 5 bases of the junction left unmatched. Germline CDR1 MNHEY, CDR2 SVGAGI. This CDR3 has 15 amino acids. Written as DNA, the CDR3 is TGTGCCAGCAGTTACGGGAGGGGCCGTTCCTACGAGCAGTACTTC. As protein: CASSYGRGRSYEQYF.

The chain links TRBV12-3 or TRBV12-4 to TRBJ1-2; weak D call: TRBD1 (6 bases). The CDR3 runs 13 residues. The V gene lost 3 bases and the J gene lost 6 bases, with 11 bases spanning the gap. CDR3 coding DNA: TGTGCCAGCAGTTTCCCAGGGGCTGATGGCTACACCTTC. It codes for CASSFPGADGYTF.